These T cell receptor beta chains were read from a single sample in a study of T cell responses to AZD1222 COVID-19 vaccine. Generated by immunoSEQ multiplex PCR, the TCRdb table keeps only in-frame clones and is missing some. This sample has about 200,000 clones, with about nine tenths found just once. This specimen was peripheral blood, taken 28 days after the second AZD1222 dose. These receptor sequences come from an adult who received the AZD1222 COVID-19 vaccine. Each CDR3 is given with its conserved first and last residue. A D gene is named only where the DNA matches it firmly. For some rows the clone size is stated as once, few or many, or as a class when expanded; others skip it.

V gene: TRBV7-3
D gene: NA
clone size: NA
J gene: TRBJ2-1
CDR3 DNA: TGTGCCAGCAGAGAGGGGAATGAGCAGTTCTTC
CDR3 protein: CASREGNEQFF

V gene: TRBV28
D gene: NA
clone size: NA
J gene: TRBJ2-1
CDR3 DNA: TGTGCCAGCAGGAACGACAGGCCTAATGAGCAGTTCTTC
CDR3 protein: CASRNDRPNEQFF

V gene: TRBV27
D gene: NA
clone size: NA
J gene: TRBJ2-7
CDR3 DNA: TGTGCCAGCAGTTTATCCCCCAGAGTGGAGCAGTACTTC
CDR3 protein: CASSLSPRVEQYF

V gene: TRBV10-1
D gene: NA
clone size: NA
J gene: TRBJ1-1
CDR3 DNA: TGCGCCAGTTCACAACCGGGACACAAAGTGAACACTGAAGCTTTCTTT
CDR3 protein: CASSQPGHKVNTEAFF

V gene: TRBV9
D gene: NA
clone size: NA
J gene: TRBJ1-2
CDR3 DNA: TGTGCCAGCAGCGTAGAGGGGAAGAACTATGGCTACACCTTC
CDR3 protein: CASSVEGKNYGYTF

V gene: TRBV6-5
D gene: NA
clone size: NA
J gene: TRBJ1-2
CDR3 DNA: TGTGCCAGCACTCACCGGGGCAGCGACTATGGCTACACCTTC
CDR3 protein: CASTHRGSDYGYTF

V gene: TRBV10-1
D gene: NA
clone size: NA
J gene: TRBJ2-1
CDR3 DNA: TGCGCCAGCAGTGAGTCAGGGACTGGCTCCTACAATGAGCAGTTCTTC
CDR3 protein: CASSESGTGSYNEQFF

V gene: TRBV5-1
D gene: NA
clone size: NA
J gene: TRBJ1-2
CDR3 DNA: TGCGCCAGCAGCTTGGACAGGGAGTTCGGTAGTGATGGCTACACCTTC
CDR3 protein: CASSLDREFGSDGYTF

V gene: TRBV18
D gene: NA
clone size: NA
J gene: TRBJ2-6
CDR3 DNA: TGTGCCAGCTCACCGCGGTGGGATGGGCTCTCTGGGGCCAACGTCCTGACTTTC
CDR3 protein: CASSPRWDGLSGANVLTF

V gene: TRBV7-2
D gene: TRBD2
clone size: few
J gene: TRBJ2-2
CDR3 DNA: TGTGCCAGCAGCTTAGGGGCTGGACTAGCGGGAGGAAACACCGGGGAGCTGTTTTTT
CDR3 protein: CASSLGAGLAGGNTGELFF